This T cell receptor beta chain came from a study of control samples from healthy donors and cancer patients. Using immunoSEQ multiplex PCR, the repertoire was profiled, and TCRdb retains in-frame clones only, with some absent. The sample lists 90,000 or so clones, around 90% occurring once. V gave up 5 bases and J gave up 9 bases; unmatched junction bases: 7. The CDR3 length is 15 residues. Germline loops: CDR1 SGHVS, CDR2 FQNEAQ. This sequence was found in a woman between 65 and 79 years old in good health. V usage is TRBV7-8 and J usage is TRBJ2-1; 13 bases are shared with TRBD2. Sequencing input: blood. This CDR3 reads CASSPRLAGGLEQFF. The CDR3 DNA sequence: TGTGCCAGCAGCCCAAGACTAGCGGGAGGACTTGAGCAGTTCTTC.